Shown below are 5 T cell receptor beta chains from a single sample sequenced in a study of T cell repertoires in cytomegalovirus infection. TCRdb ran MiXCR on the reads and lists one entry per CDR3 protein. This table has 680,000 or so distinct CDR3 sequences, under 40% appearing once. The sequenced sample consisted of PBMCs. The source is a human donor in good health (CMV status not recorded). Some clones in this sample may be carry-over from other donors' samples.

V is TRBV24-1 and J is TRBJ2-3; unclear D gene. The CDR3 extends over 15 amino acids. The germline V gene has CDR1 KGHDR and CDR2 SFDVKD. Trimming pared 3 bases from V and 2 bases from J, leaving 11 bases between. CDR3 DNA: TGTGCCACCAGTGATCCCGGACCCTACACAGATACGCAGTATTTT. Translating it yields CATSDPGPYTDTQYF.

About this clonotype: Since the CDR3 does not end with the conserved phenylalanine or tryptophan, this likely comes from a read error. The DNA is omitted, as the CDR3 cannot be located on it reliably, and the CDR3 follows TCRdb's listing. The chain joins TRBV11-2 to TRBJ1-1. The CDR3 is 14 residues long, ends included. Germline V gene data show CDR1 as SGHAT and CDR2 as FQNNGV. CDR3 in amino acids: CASSPRIRDTEAVL.

In its sample, this clonotype was seen a few times. V is TRBV12-3 or TRBV12-4 and J is TRBJ2-1; 9 bases agree with TRBD2. V shed 1 base and J 0 bases; nucleotides not matched to a gene: 4. The CDR3 is 17 residues long. CDR3 bases: TGTGCCAGCAGTTTAGATATTAGCGGGAGCTCCTACAATGAGCAGTTCTTC. As protein: CASSLDISGSSYNEQFF.

This clonotype was recorded once. The rearrangement links TRBV25-1 to TRBJ1-3, with 8 positions matching TRBD1. Trimming took 8 bases from V and 4 from J; bases not matched to a gene: 4. CDR3 length equals 13 residues. Germline CDR1 and CDR2: MGHDK and SYGVNS. CDR3 DNA sequence: TGTGCCAGCGTAGCAGGGGGCGGAAACACCATATATTTT. Encoded protein: CASVAGGGNTIYF. The complete variable domain, with remaining parts taken from reference TRBV25-1 and TRBJ1-3, reads EADIYQTPRYLVIGTGKKITLECSQTMGHDKMYWYQQDPGMELHLIHYSYGVNSTEKGDLSSESTVSRIRTEHFPLTLESARPSHTSQYLCASVAGGGNTIYFGEGSWLTVV.

This clonotype was seen ten or more times. The chain carries TRBV28 and TRBJ1-4; weak D call: TRBD1 (5 bases). Germline V gene data show CDR1 as MDHEN and CDR2 as SYDVKM. Trimming removed 6 bases from V and 8 bases from J, with 13 bases in between. The CDR3 runs 13 residues. This CDR3 reads CASSLRRVEKLFF. The CDR3 DNA reads as TGTGCCAGCAGCTTGCGCAGGGTGGAAAAACTGTTTTTT.